This T cell receptor beta chain was captured by sequencing in a study of T cells in Graves' hyperthyroidism and ophthalmopathy. The source material, RNA transcripts, was used to amplify TCR beta CDR3 regions. HTBI primers were employed in a first-round RT-PCR of the TCR CDR3. TCRdb recomputed calls from the multiplex PCR reads with MiXCR, one row per CDR3 protein. This sample has about 510,000 distinct CDR3 sequences; 14% occur once, and the top ten carry about 14%. The table lists this clonotype with a few counts. The sample consisted of blood. The clonotype comes from a woman between 40 and 55 years old with Graves' hyperthyroidism.

Here the CDR3 DNA reads TGTGCCAGCAGCAACCGGGACAGGGCGGGGAACACCTTC. Translated: CASSNRDRAGNTF. The genes are TRBV5-6 and TRBJ1-2; TRBD1 agrees at 9 bases. The CDR3 sequence is 13 residues long. CDR1 SGHDT and CDR2 YYEEEE come from the germline V gene. V lost 4 bases, J lost 12 bases, and 10 bases stayed unmatched. The complete variable domain, with remaining parts taken from reference TRBV5-6 and TRBJ1-2, reads DAGVTQSPTHLIKTRGQQVTLRCSPKSGHDTVSWYQQALGQGPQFIFQYYEEEERQRGNFPDRFSGHQFPNYSSELNVNALLLGDSALYLCASSNRDRAGNTFGSGTRLTVV.